This T cell receptor (beta chain) was observed in a study of blood T cells in healthy people across ages. In this sample, this clonotype turned up a few times. A J-beta primer mix and a sample-barcoded 5' primer were used in a second PCR of roughly 7 to 12 cycles. TCRdb itself ran the 5' RACE reads through MiXCR, one entry per CDR3 protein. Here the sample spans some 760,000 distinct CDR3 sequences, 25% being singletons. The CDR3 loop spans 11 amino acids. Germline CDR1 and CDR2: MNHNY and SVGAGI (reference sequence). Trimming took off 8 bases at V and 4 bases at J, with 6 bases between the two ends. Researchers isolated at least 6.5 million PBMCs per sample. These data were likewise used in another study, on T cells of mothers and their children. That paper notes: M1S, a second-PCR primer, added sample barcodes and 2-4 random nucleotides.

This TCR was recovered from a boy aged 5 to 17 in good health. V gene TRBV6-6 combines with J gene TRBJ2-4; D is undetermined. The sample taken for sequencing was blood. The CDR3 region has the DNA TGTGCCAGCGAAACAAAAAACATTCAGTACTTC. Its translation: CASETKNIQYF.